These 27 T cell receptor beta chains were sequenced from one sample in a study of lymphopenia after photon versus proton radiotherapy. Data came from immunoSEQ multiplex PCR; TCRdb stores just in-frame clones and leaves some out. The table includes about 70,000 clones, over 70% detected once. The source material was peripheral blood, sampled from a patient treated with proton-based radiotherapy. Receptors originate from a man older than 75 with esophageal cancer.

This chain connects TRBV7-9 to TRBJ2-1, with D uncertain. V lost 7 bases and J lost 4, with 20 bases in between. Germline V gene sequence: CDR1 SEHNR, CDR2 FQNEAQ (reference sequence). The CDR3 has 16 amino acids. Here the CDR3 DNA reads TGTGCCAGCACCCTGATGGCCAGTTCACTTTACAATGAGCAGTTCTTC. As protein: CASTLMASSLYNEQFF.

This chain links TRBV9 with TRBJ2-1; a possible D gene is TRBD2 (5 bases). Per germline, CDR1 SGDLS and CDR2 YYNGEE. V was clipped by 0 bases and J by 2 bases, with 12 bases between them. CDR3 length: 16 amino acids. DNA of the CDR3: TGTGCCAGCAGCGTAGGTTTAAGCGGCGCCTACAATGAGCAGTTCTTC. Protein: CASSVGLSGAYNEQFF.

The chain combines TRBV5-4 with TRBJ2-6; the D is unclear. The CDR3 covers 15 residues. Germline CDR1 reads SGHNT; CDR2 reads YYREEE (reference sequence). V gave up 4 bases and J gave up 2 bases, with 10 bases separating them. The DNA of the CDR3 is TGTGCCAGCAGCCACGACTTGGCTGGGGCCAACGTCCTGACTTTC. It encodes CASSHDLAGANVLTF.

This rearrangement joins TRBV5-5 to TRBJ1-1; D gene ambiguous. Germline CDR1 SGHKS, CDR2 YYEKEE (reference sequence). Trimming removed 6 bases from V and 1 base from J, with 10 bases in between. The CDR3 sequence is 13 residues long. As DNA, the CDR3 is TGTGCCAGCACCATACAAGGGAACACTGAAGCTTTCTTT. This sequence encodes CASTIQGNTEAFF.

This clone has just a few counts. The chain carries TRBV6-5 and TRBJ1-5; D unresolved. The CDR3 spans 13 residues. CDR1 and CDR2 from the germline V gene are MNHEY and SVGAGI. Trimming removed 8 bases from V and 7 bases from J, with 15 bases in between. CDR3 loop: CASWRGNGQPQHF. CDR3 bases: TGTGCCAGCTGGAGAGGGAACGGACAGCCCCAGCATTTT.

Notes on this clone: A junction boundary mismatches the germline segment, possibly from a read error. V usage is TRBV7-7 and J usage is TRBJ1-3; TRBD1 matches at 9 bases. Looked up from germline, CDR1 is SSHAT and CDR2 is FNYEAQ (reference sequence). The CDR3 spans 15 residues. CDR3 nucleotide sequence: TGTGCTAGCAGCTCCGGGACAGGGTTCGGAAACACCATATATTTT. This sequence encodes CASSSGTGFGNTIYF.

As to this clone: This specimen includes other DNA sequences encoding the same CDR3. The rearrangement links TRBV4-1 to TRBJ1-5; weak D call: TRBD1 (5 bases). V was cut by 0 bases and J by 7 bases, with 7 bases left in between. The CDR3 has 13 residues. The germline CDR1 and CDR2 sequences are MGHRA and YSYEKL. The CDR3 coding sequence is TGCGCCAGCAGCCAAGATCGGGGCCAGCCCCAGCATTTT. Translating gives CASSQDRGQPQHF.

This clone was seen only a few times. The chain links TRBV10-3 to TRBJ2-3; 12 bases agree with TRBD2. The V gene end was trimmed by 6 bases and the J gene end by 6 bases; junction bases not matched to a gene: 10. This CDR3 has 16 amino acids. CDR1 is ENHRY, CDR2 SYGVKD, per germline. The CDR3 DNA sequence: TGTGCCATCAGGACGGGACTAGCGGGTGAGGGGGATACGCAGTATTTT. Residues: CAIRTGLAGEGDTQYF.

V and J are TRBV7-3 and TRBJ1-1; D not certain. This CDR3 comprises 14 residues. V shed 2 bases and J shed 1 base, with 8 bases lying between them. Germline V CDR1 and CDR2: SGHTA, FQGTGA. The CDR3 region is CASSLFRGNTEAFF. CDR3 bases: TGTGCCAGCAGCTTATTCCGGGGGAACACTGAAGCTTTCTTT.

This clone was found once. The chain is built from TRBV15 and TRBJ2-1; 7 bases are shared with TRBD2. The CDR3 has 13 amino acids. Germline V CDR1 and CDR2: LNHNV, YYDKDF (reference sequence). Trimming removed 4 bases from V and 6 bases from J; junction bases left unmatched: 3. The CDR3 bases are TGTGCCACCAGCAAACGGACTAGCAATGAGCAGTTCTTC. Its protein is CATSKRTSNEQFF.

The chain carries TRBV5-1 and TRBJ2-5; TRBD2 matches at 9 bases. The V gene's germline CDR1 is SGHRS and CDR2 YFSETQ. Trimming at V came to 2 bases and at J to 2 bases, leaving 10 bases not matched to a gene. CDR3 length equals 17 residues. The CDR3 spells CASSFGPAGGLQETQYF. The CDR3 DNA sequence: TGCGCCAGCAGCTTTGGTCCGGCGGGGGGGCTTCAAGAGACCCAGTACTTC. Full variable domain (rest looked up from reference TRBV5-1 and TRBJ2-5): KAGVTQTPRYLIKTRGQQVTLSCSPISGHRSVSWYQQTPGQGLQFLFEYFSETQRNKGNFPGRFSGRQFSNSRSEMNVSTLELGDSALYLCASSFGPAGGLQETQYFGPGTRLLVL.

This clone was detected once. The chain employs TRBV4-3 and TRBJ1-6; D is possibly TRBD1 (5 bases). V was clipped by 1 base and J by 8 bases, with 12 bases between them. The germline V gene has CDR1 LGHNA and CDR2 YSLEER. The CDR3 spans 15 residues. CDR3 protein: CASSQASGVDSPLHF. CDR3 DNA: TGCGCCAGCAGCCAAGCTTCGGGGGTGGATTCACCCCTCCACTTT.

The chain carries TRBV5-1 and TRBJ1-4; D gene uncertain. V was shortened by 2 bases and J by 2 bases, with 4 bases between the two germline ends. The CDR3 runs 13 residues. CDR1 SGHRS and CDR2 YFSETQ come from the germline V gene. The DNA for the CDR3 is TGCGCCAGCAGCTTCGGCACTAATGAAAAACTGTTTTTT. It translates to CASSFGTNEKLFF.

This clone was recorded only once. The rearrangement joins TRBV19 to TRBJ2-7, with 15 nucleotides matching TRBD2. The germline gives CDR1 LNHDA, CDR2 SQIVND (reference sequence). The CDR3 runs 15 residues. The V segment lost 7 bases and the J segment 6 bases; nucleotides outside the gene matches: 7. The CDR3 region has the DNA TGTGCCAGTAACCCGGCGGGACTAGCGGGGGGCGAGCAGTACTTC. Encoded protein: CASNPAGLAGGEQYF.

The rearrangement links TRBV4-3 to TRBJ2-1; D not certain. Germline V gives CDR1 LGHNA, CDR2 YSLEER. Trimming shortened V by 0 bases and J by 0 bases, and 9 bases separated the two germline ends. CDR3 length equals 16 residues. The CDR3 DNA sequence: TGCGCCAGCAGCCAAGATCCACGAGACTCCTACAATGAGCAGTTCTTC. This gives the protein CASSQDPRDSYNEQFF.

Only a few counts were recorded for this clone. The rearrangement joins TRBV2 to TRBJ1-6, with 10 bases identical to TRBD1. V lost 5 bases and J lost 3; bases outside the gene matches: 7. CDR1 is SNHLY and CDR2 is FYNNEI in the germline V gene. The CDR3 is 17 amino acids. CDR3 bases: TGTGCCAGCAGTATCAGACAGGGGGCCTACTATAATTCACCCCTCCACTTT. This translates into CASSIRQGAYYNSPLHF.

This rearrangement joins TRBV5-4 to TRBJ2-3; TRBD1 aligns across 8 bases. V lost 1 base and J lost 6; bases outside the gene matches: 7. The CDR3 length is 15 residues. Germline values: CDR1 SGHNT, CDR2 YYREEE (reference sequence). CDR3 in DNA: TGTGCCAGCAGCTTGAGGCAGGGGGCAGGTGATACGCAGTATTTT. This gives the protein CASSLRQGAGDTQYF.

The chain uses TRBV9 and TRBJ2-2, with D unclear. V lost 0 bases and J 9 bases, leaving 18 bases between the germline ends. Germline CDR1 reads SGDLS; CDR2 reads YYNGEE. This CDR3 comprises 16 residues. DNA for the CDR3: TGTGCCAGCAGCGTAGGAAGGGCCCGGCGTGACCGGGAGCTGTTTTTT. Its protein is CASSVGRARRDRELFF.

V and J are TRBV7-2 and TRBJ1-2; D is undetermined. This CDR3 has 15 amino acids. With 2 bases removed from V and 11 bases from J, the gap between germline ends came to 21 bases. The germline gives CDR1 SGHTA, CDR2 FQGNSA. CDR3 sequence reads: CASSLRDLAAARYTF. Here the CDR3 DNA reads TGTGCCAGCAGCTTACGGGATTTGGCAGCTGCCCGGTACACCTTC.

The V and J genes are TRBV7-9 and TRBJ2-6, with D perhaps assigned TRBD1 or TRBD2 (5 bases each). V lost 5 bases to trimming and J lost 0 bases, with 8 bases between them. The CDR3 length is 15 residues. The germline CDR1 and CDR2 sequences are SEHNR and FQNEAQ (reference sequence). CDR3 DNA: TGTGCCAGCAGCCCAGGGAGCTCTGGGGCCAACGTCCTGACTTTC. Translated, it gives CASSPGSSGANVLTF.

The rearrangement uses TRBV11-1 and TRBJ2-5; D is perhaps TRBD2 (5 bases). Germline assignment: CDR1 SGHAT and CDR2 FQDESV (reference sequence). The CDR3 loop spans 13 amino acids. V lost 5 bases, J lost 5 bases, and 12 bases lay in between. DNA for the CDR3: TGTGCCAGCAGCCGAGGGCCCAGGGAGACCCAGTACTTC. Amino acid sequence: CASSRGPRETQYF.

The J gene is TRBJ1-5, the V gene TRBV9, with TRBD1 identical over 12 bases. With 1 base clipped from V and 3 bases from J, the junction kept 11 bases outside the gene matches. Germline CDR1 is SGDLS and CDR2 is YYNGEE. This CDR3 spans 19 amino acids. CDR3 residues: CASSVLGQGASEDNQPQHF. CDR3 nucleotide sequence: TGTGCCAGCAGCGTATTGGGACAGGGGGCCTCCGAGGACAATCAGCCCCAGCATTTT.

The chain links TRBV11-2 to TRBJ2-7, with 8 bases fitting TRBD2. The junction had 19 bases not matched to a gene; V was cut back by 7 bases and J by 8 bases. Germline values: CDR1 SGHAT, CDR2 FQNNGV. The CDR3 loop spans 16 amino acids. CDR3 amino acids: CASNPGGGSGRAQQYF. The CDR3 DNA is TGTGCCAGCAACCCGGGCGGTGGGAGCGGGAGAGCTCAGCAGTACTTC.

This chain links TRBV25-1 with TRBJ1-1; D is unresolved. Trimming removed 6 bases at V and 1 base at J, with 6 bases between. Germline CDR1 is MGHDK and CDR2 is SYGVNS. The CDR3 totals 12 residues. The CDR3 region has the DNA TGTGCCAGCAGCTGGACGAACACTGAAGCTTTCTTT. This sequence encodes CASSWTNTEAFF.

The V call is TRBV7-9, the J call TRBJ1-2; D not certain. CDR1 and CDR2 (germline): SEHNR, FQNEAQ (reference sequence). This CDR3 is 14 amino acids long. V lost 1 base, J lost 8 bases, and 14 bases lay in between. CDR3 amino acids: CASSLDGGFDGYTF. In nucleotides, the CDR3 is TGTGCCAGCAGCTTAGATGGAGGGTTTGACGGCTACACCTTC. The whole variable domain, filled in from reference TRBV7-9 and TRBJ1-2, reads DTGVSQNPRHKITKRGQNVTFRCDPISEHNRLYWYRQTLGQGPEFLTYFQNEAQLEKSRLLSDRFSAERPKGSFSTLEIQRTEQGDSAMYLCASSLDGGFDGYTFGSGTRLTVV.

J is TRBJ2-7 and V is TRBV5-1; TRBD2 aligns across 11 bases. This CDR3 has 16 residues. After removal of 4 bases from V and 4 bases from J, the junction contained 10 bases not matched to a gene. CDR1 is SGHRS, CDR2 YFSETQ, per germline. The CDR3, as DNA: TGCGCCAGCAGCCGGGAGACTAGCGGGGCCGGTTACGAGCAGTACTTC. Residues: CASSRETSGAGYEQYF.

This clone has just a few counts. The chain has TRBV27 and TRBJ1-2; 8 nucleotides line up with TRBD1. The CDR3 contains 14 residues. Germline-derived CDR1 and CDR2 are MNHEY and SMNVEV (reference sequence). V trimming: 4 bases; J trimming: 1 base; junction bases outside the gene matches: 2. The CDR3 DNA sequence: TGTGCCAGCAGTTCAGGACAGGGTAACTATGGCTACACCTTC. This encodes CASSSGQGNYGYTF.